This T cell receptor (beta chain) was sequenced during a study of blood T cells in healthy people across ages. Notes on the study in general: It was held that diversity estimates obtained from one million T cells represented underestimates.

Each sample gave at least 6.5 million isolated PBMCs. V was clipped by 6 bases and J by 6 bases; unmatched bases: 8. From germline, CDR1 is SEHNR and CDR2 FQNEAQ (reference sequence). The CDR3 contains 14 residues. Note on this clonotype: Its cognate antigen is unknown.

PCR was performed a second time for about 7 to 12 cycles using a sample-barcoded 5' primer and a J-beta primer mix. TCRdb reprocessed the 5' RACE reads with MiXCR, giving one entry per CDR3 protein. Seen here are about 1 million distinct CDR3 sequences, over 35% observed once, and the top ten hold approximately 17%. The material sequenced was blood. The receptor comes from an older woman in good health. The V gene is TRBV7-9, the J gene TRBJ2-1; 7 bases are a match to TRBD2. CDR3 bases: TGTGCCAGCAGGACCCTAGCGGTCCCCAATGAGCAGTTCTTC. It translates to CASRTLAVPNEQFF.